This TCR beta chain was profiled in a study of blood T cells in healthy people across ages. The junction had 7 bases not matched to a gene; V was cut back by 2 bases and J by 8 bases. This CDR3 region has 14 residues. Per germline, CDR1 DFQATT and CDR2 SNEGSKA (reference sequence). A sample-barcoded 5' primer and a J-beta primer mix were used in a second PCR of roughly 6 to 11 cycles. One entry per CDR3 protein, called by TCRdb with MiXCR from the 5' RACE reads. The sample holds 800,000 or so distinct CDR3 sequences, about 42% seen once. Input material: blood. The genes are TRBV20-1 and TRBJ2-1, with TRBD2 matching over 9 bases. This TCR was sampled from an elderly man in good health. The CDR3 here is CSARLAGIWDEQFF. The DNA of the CDR3 is TGCAGTGCTAGACTAGCGGGGATTTGGGATGAGCAGTTCTTC.